Following are 21 T cell receptor beta chains from one sample sequenced in a study of radiation and T cells in renal cell carcinoma. Produced via immunoSEQ multiplex PCR; TCRdb's table is partial and in-frame only. Here the sample spans 130,000 or so clones, roughly 83% being singletons. The time point was: baseline pretreatment blood. The treatment: 15 Gy SBRT to primary tumor, nephrectomy 4 weeks later. The material was blood, obtained from a patient whose treatment included radiotherapy and nephrectomy. Receptor source: a woman aged 50 to 60 with renal cell carcinoma.

This rearrangement joins TRBV6-5 to TRBJ2-5, with unresolved D. Deletions cut 7 bases from V and 7 bases from J, with 13 bases between. CDR1 is MNHEY, CDR2 SVGAGI, per germline. This CDR3 is 12 amino acids long. The CDR3 loop is CASNTLWGTQYF. CDR3 nucleotides: TGTGCCAGCAACACCCTTTGGGGGACCCAGTACTTC.

V is TRBV18 and J is TRBJ2-2; 9 bases align to TRBD1. This CDR3 contains 15 residues. Germline lookup yields CDR1 KGHSH and CDR2 LQKENI. V trimming: 4 bases; J trimming: 0 bases; junction bases outside the gene matches: 0. The CDR3, as DNA: TGTGCCAGCTCACGACAGGGGGCGAACACCGGGGAGCTGTTTTTT. Protein product: CASSRQGANTGELFF.

V usage is TRBV21-1 and J usage is TRBJ1-4. TRBV21-1 corresponds to a pseudogene. The CDR3 spans 14 residues. This chain's CDR3 is CASSASRDNEKLFF. CDR3 DNA: TGTGCCAGCAGCGCATCCCGGGACAATGAAAAACTGTTTTTT.

This clone was counted between two and nine times. The chain is built from TRBV2 and TRBJ1-5; the D gene is possibly TRBD1 (6 bases). Germline values: CDR1 SNHLY, CDR2 FYNNEI. The CDR3 sequence is 12 residues long. V was pared by 6 bases and J by 5 bases, with 8 bases between. In DNA, the CDR3 is TGTGCCAGCAGGGACAGCGATCAGCCCCAGCATTTT. The encoded protein is CASRDSDQPQHF. The whole variable domain, remainder taken from reference TRBV2 and TRBJ1-5, is EPEVTQTPSHQVTQMGQEVILRCVPISNHLYFYWYRQILGQKVEFLVSFYNNEISEKSEIFDDQFSVERPDGSNFTLKIRSTKLEDSAMYFCASRDSDQPQHFGDGTRLSIL.

The chain couples TRBV14 to TRBJ2-5; D is ambiguous. V lost 4 bases and J lost 5, with 14 bases in between. Germline values: CDR1 SGHDN, CDR2 FVKESK. The CDR3 has 14 amino acids. CDR3 residues: CASSPSGRRETQYF. The CDR3 DNA reads TGTGCCAGCAGCCCGAGTGGGCGCAGGGAGACCCAGTACTTC.

This chain connects TRBV2 to TRBJ1-2, with 7 bases that match TRBD1. The CDR3 contains 12 residues. The germline gives CDR1 SNHLY, CDR2 FYNNEI. V was pared by 9 bases and J by 9 bases, with 10 bases of the junction left unmatched. CDR3 sequence: CASSGRGMSYTF. As DNA, the CDR3 is TGTGCCAGTAGCGGCAGGGGGATGAGCTACACCTTC.

The chain combines TRBV23-1 with TRBJ2-5; D might be TRBD1 or TRBD2, each matching 5 bases. TRBV23-1 is an ORF, with its function uncertain. Trimming removed 0 bases from V and 3 bases from J, with 14 bases in between. This CDR3 has 16 residues. The CDR3 is CASSQSFLLGEETQYF. DNA of the CDR3: TGCGCCAGCAGTCAATCGTTCCTGCTGGGGGAAGAGACCCAGTACTTC.

The gene calls are TRBV5-1 and TRBJ1-6; 7 positions match TRBD1. This CDR3 has 15 amino acids. The ends lost 0 bases at V and 8 bases at J; junction bases unmatched: 5. The V gene's germline CDR1 is SGHRS and CDR2 YFSETQ. The CDR3 sequence is CASSLGGQSDSPLHF. As DNA, the CDR3 is TGCGCCAGCAGCTTGGGGGGACAGTCTGATTCACCCCTCCACTTT.

The chain employs TRBV28 and TRBJ1-2; tentatively, D is TRBD1 (6 bases). The CDR3 is made up of 15 amino acids. Germline CDR1 MDHEN, CDR2 SYDVKM. Trimming left V 5 bases short and J 5 bases short, with 18 bases between. Written as DNA, the CDR3 is TGTGCCAGCAGTCCCCTAGGGGGGTTTGGATATGGCTACACCTTC. Translating gives CASSPLGGFGYGYTF.

The chain recombines TRBV19 with TRBJ2-7; 8 bases are shared with TRBD2. CDR3 length equals 13 residues. J was trimmed by 5 bases and V by 10 bases; bases with no gene match: 10. Germline assignment: CDR1 LNHDA and CDR2 SQIVND (reference sequence). CDR3 nucleotides: TGTGCCACCCGACTAGCGTATCAGGACGAGCAGTACTTC. Translating it yields CATRLAYQDEQYF.

The chain employs TRBV5-1 and TRBJ1-3; TRBD1 matches at 8 bases. Germline V CDR1 and CDR2: SGHRS, YFSETQ. This CDR3 has 15 residues. V shed 0 bases and J 5 bases; nucleotides not matched to a gene: 4. As DNA, the CDR3 is TGCGCCAGCAGCTTGGCCGGGACAGGTCGAAACACCATATATTTT. It yields the protein CASSLAGTGRNTIYF.

A few counts support this clone. The J gene is TRBJ1-5, the V gene TRBV18, with a weak D call TRBD1 (6 bases). The CDR3 is 14 residues long. The germline CDR1 and CDR2 sequences are KGHSH and LQKENI. V shed 2 bases and J shed 6 bases, with 11 bases lying between them. The CDR3 nucleotides read TGTGCCAGCTCACCAGCAGGGGAGGGTCAGCCCCAGCATTTT. It specifies CASSPAGEGQPQHF.

The genes are TRBV27 and TRBJ2-2, with 7 bases lining up with TRBD1. V lost 6 bases and J lost 4; bases outside the gene matches: 5. CDR3 length: 14 amino acids. Germline loops: CDR1 MNHEY, CDR2 SMNVEV (reference sequence). The CDR3 coding sequence is TGTGCCAGCAGGCGCCGGGACAGCACCGGGGAGCTGTTTTTT. This gives the protein CASRRRDSTGELFF.

This clone has ten or more counts. The gene calls are TRBV5-1 and TRBJ1-2, with 9 bases aligning to TRBD1. V gave up 4 bases and J gave up 10 bases; unmatched junction bases: 8. Per the germline V gene, CDR1 is SGHRS and CDR2 is YFSETQ. The CDR3 is 13 residues long. CDR3 DNA: TGCGCCAGCAGCCCGGGACAGGGCATAGACTACACCTTC. This encodes CASSPGQGIDYTF.

This clone turned up a few times. The chain carries TRBV29-1 and TRBJ1-2, with TRBD1 matching 7 bases. V gave up 6 bases and J gave up 8 bases; unmatched junction bases: 9. The CDR3 loop spans 12 amino acids. Germline CDR1 and CDR2: SQVTM and ANQGSEA. CDR3 sequence reads: CSVTGQSNGYTF. The CDR3 bases are TGCAGCGTGACGGGACAGTCGAACGGCTACACCTTC.

The chain is built from TRBV6-6 and TRBJ1-4; D is ambiguous. Germline values: CDR1 MNHNY, CDR2 SVGAGI (reference sequence). V was pared by 3 bases and J by 8 bases, with 4 bases between. The CDR3 totals 11 residues. CDR3 in amino acids: CASSYGEKLFF. CDR3 in DNA: TGTGCCAGCAGTTATGGGGAAAAACTGTTTTTT.

V and J are TRBV7-3 and TRBJ2-3; TRBD1 might be the D (5 bases). V lost 2 bases and J 3 bases, leaving 9 bases between the germline ends. This CDR3 region has 14 residues. CDR1 and CDR2 from the germline V gene are SGHTA and FQGTGA. Here the CDR3 DNA reads TGTGCCAGCAGCTTAGGGGCAGCTACAGATACGCAGTATTTT. Translated: CASSLGAATDTQYF.

This chain links TRBV19 with TRBJ1-1; no clear D gene. The CDR3 is 14 amino acids. V lost 1 base and J lost 3, with 9 bases in between. Germline assignment: CDR1 LNHDA and CDR2 SQIVND (reference sequence). The CDR3 is CASSIVGLHTEAFF. The CDR3, as DNA: TGTGCCAGTAGTATAGTAGGCCTCCACACTGAAGCTTTCTTT.

The chain couples TRBV2 to TRBJ2-5; D is unresolved. Between the trimmed V and J ends, which lost 8 bases and 4 bases, there was a span of 2 bases. The CDR3 totals 9 residues. The germline V gene has CDR1 SNHLY and CDR2 FYNNEI. CDR3: CASGETQYF. The CDR3 DNA follows: TGTGCCAGCGGAGAGACCCAGTACTTC.

The chain couples TRBV18 to TRBJ2-7, with D possibly being TRBD1 (5 bases). Per the germline V gene, CDR1 is KGHSH and CDR2 is LQKENI. V shed 0 bases and J shed 5 bases, with 11 bases lying between them. CDR3 length: 14 amino acids. CDR3 in amino acids: CASSPPNDSHEQYF. The CDR3 nucleotides read TGTGCCAGCTCACCACCGAACGACAGCCACGAGCAGTACTTC.

The J gene is TRBJ2-5, the V gene TRBV2; D unclear. Trimming took off 7 bases at V and 1 base at J, with 10 bases between the two ends. Per the germline V gene, CDR1 is SNHLY and CDR2 is FYNNEI. The CDR3 loop spans 13 amino acids. CDR3 amino acids: CASMDGFQETQYF. Here the CDR3 DNA reads TGTGCCAGCATGGACGGCTTCCAAGAGACCCAGTACTTC.